This TCR beta chain came from a study of cytomegalovirus exposure and HLA in healthy donors. This PCR relied on a set of 60 Vbeta primers and 13 Jbeta primers. TCRdb keeps only in-frame clones here, not all; method: immunoSEQ multiplex PCR. The data contain about 150,000 clones, approximately 86% of them singletons. V dropped 2 bases and J dropped 12 bases, with 11 bases sitting between them. CDR3 length: 12 amino acids. From germline, CDR1 is SEHNR and CDR2 FQNEAQ (reference sequence). The sample taken for sequencing was PBMCs. V gene TRBV7-9 combines with J gene TRBJ2-1; no clear D. This receptor was taken from a woman aged 18-35 years in good health and CMV-seronegative. Written as DNA, the CDR3 is TGTGCCAGCAGCTTACAGTCCGGGTGGCAGTTCTTC. Protein: CASSLQSGWQFF.